This T cell receptor beta chain was documented in a study of T and B cells in COVID-19 patients. Study-level information: Peripheral blood came from COVID-19 patients with active infection or after recovery.

Study-wide findings and caveats: In COVID-19 patients, T cell receptor beta variable and joining gene use was reportedly strongly skewed. At recovery TRB diversity and richness exceeded healthy donors, after highly clonal active COVID-19 repertoires. CD4+, regulatory T cell, CD8+ and sorted SARS-CoV-2-responsive or tetramer+ T cells were not yet sequenced.

From blood, about 250-500 ng of genomic DNA served as TRB template. This clonotype was observed a few times. Its specificity is not known. The CDR3 has 15 residues. Per the germline V gene, CDR1 is SGHRS and CDR2 is YFSETQ. V gave up 3 bases and J gave up 2 bases; unmatched junction bases: 5. Multiplex PCR with BIOMED2 TRB-A/B primer pools amplified TRB rearrangements. One entry per CDR3 protein, called by TCRdb with MiXCR from the multiplex PCR reads. Of around 15,000 distinct CDR3 sequences in the sample, 28% were seen once. This clonotype was obtained from a human donor who had recovered from COVID-19. Sequences were obtained from blood. The chain combines TRBV5-1 with TRBJ2-3; 8 nucleotides line up with TRBD1. DNA of the CDR3: TGCGCCAGCAGCTGGACAGGGAGGCCCACAGATACGCAGTATTTT. As protein: CASSWTGRPTDTQYF.